The 20 T cell receptor beta chains below come from one sample, sequenced in a study of regulatory T cells in long-lasting Graves disease. With iRepertoire HTBI primers and Arm-PCR of CDR3 regions, TCR beta libraries were built. TCRdb fed the multiplex PCR reads into MiXCR, producing one record per CDR3 protein. The data show roughly 420,000 distinct CDR3 sequences, roughly 17% seen once. Time point in this sample: newly diagnosed GD, antithyroid drugs for less than 3 months. PBMC-derived RNA was used for the TCR library. The same specimen was also included in a second study, on T cells in Graves' hyperthyroidism and ophthalmopathy.

Material: peripheral blood mononuclear cells (PBMCs), obtained at new diagnosis, from a patient treated with antithyroid drugs. Source of these receptors: a woman between 18 and 30 years old with Graves disease.

CDR3 nucleotide sequence: TGTGCCAGCAGCGTTTCCCCCATGGTTACTAACGAGCAGTACTTC. Translation: CASSVSPMVTNEQYF. J is TRBJ2-7 and V is TRBV9; D is ambiguous. CDR1 and CDR2 from the germline V gene are SGDLS and YYNGEE. Trimming removed 2 bases from V and 5 bases from J, with 17 bases in between. CDR3 length: 15 residues.

This clonotype was detected ten times or more. V gene TRBV3-1 combines with J gene TRBJ2-1; a possible D gene is TRBD1 (6 bases). The length of the CDR3 is 16 residues. CDR1 and CDR2 (germline): LGHDT, YNNKEL (reference sequence). V was shortened by 3 bases and J by 2 bases, with 14 bases between the two germline ends. The CDR3, as DNA: TGTGCCAGCAGCCAGGCCACAGGGTCCCCCTACAATGAGCAGTTCTTC. Its protein product is CASSQATGSPYNEQFF.

This clonotype was observed at least ten times. V gene TRBV20-1 combines with J gene TRBJ2-5; 9 bases are shared with TRBD2. V gave up 6 bases and J gave up 5 bases; unmatched junction bases: 13. The CDR3 is 15 residues long. Germline-derived CDR1 and CDR2 are DFQATT and SNEGSKA (reference sequence). The CDR3 sequence is CSAQDILAGPETQYF. CDR3 DNA sequence: TGCAGTGCCCAAGATATTCTAGCGGGGCCTGAGACCCAGTACTTC.

This clonotype was detected ten times or more. The rearrangement uses TRBV30 and TRBJ2-5; D could derive from TRBD1 or TRBD2 (5 bases each). Germline V gives CDR1 GTSNPN, CDR2 SVGIG (reference sequence). There are 14 residues in the CDR3. The germline V and J ends were trimmed by 0 bases and 5 bases, with 13 bases remaining between them. In DNA, the CDR3 is TGTGCCTGGAGTGTATTAGGGGTAGCGGAGACCCAGTACTTC. It yields the protein CAWSVLGVAETQYF.

The chain carries TRBV30 and TRBJ1-2; the match to TRBD1 covers 9 bases. Germline trimming cut 4 bases from V and 4 bases from J; bases unmatched to any gene: 13. Germline V gives CDR1 GTSNPN, CDR2 SVGIG (reference sequence). This CDR3 region has 16 residues. The CDR3, as DNA: TGTGCCTGGATCTATGGACAGGGGACAAGTAGCTATGGCTACACCTTC. It is translated as CAWIYGQGTSSYGYTF.

This clonotype was seen ten or more times. The rearrangement links TRBV7-3 to TRBJ2-1; 11 nucleotides align to TRBD1. From germline, CDR1 is SGHTA and CDR2 FQGTGA. The CDR3 has 17 residues. The trim removed 2 bases at V and 5 bases at J, leaving 8 bases unmatched. CDR3 DNA: TGTGCCAGCAGCTTATACCAGCCGGGACAGGGGGACAATGAGCAGTTCTTC. Translation gives CASSLYQPGQGDNEQFF.

This clonotype was picked up a small number of times. The rearrangement links TRBV10-3 to TRBJ2-2, with TRBD1 matching 7 bases. Per the germline V gene, CDR1 is ENHRY and CDR2 is SYGVKD. CDR3 length equals 14 residues. The J segment lost 5 bases and the V segment lost 6 bases, leaving 6 bases of the junction unmatched. In DNA, the CDR3 is TGTGCCATCAGGGGACAGACCGAGACCGGGGAGCTGTTTTTT. This gives the protein CAIRGQTETGELFF.

This clonotype was seen at least ten times. The chain carries TRBV20-1 and TRBJ2-5; 11 nucleotides line up with TRBD2. This CDR3 contains 15 residues. V was pared by 6 bases and J by 0 bases, with 6 bases of the junction left unmatched. CDR1 is DFQATT, CDR2 SNEGSKA, per germline (reference sequence). CDR3 loop: CSALLLAGDQETQYF. The CDR3 region has the DNA TGCAGTGCGTTATTACTAGCGGGAGACCAAGAGACCCAGTACTTC.

This clonotype was seen many times. V usage is TRBV2 and J usage is TRBJ2-3, with 7 positions matching TRBD1. Per germline, CDR1 SNHLY and CDR2 FYNNEI. The CDR3 has 14 residues. For the CDR3, the DNA is TGTGCAACAGCGGAGACAGGGAACACAGATACGCAGTATTTT. This translates into CATAETGNTDTQYF. Full variable domain (outside the CDR3, taken from reference TRBV2 and TRBJ2-3): EPEVTQTPSHQVTQMGQEVILRCVPISNHLYFYWYRQILGQKVEFLVSFYNNEISEKSEIFDDQFSVERPDGSNFTLKIRSTKLEDSAMYFCATAETGNTDTQYFGPGTRLTVL.

This clonotype was observed many times. The V gene is TRBV6-1, the J gene TRBJ1-1; 9 bases align to TRBD1. Germline assignment: CDR1 MNHNS and CDR2 SASEGT. The V gene end was trimmed by 6 bases and the J gene end by 3 bases; junction bases not matched to a gene: 5. There are 14 residues in the CDR3. The CDR3 protein is CASRSTGGHTEAFF. In nucleotides, the CDR3 is TGTGCCAGCAGGTCTACAGGGGGCCACACTGAAGCTTTCTTT.

J is TRBJ2-7 and V is TRBV18, with D maybe TRBD2 (6 bases). The CDR3 totals 14 residues. V was trimmed by 3 bases and J by 4 bases, leaving 13 bases between them. Germline loops: CDR1 KGHSH, CDR2 LQKENI. CDR3 residues: CASSPRRGEYEQYF. In nucleotides, the CDR3 is TGTGCCAGCTCACCCAGGAGGGGAGAGTACGAGCAGTACTTC.

A few counts support this clonotype. This chain joins TRBV20-1 and TRBJ2-3, with 8 nucleotides matching TRBD1. CDR1 and CDR2 (germline): DFQATT, SNEGSKA (reference sequence). The CDR3 spans 15 residues. V trimming: 7 bases; J trimming: 0 bases; junction bases outside the gene matches: 9. The CDR3 here is CSDHQGQGSTDTQYF. Here the CDR3 DNA reads TGCAGTGACCACCAAGGACAGGGCAGCACAGATACGCAGTATTTT.

This clonotype was seen just once. The chain couples TRBV7-2 to TRBJ1-3; D may be TRBD1 (5 bases). Trimming shortened V by 2 bases and J by 8 bases, and 13 bases separated the two germline ends. This CDR3 has 14 residues. CDR1 and CDR2 from the germline V gene are SGHTA and FQGNSA. CDR3 bases: TGTGCCAGCAGCTTATTCAGGGCTACGCACACCATATATTTT. Its protein is CASSLFRATHTIYF.

This clonotype was counted only a few times. This sequence joins TRBV27 and TRBJ2-3; 7 bases agree with TRBD2. Near its end, the DNA agrees better with TRBJ2-7, so the J call may be wrong. Germline loops: CDR1 MNHEY, CDR2 SMNVEV (reference sequence). This CDR3 has 16 residues. CDR3 DNA sequence: TGTGCCAGCAGTTCCTCGACTAGCTTATTTATCTACGAGCAGTACTTC. Translation: CASSSSTSLFIYEQYF.

The table lists this clonotype with many counts. The rearrangement uses TRBV10-3 and TRBJ2-1; TRBD1 might be the D (6 bases). Trimming took off 2 bases at V and 9 bases at J, with 17 bases between the two ends. Per germline, CDR1 ENHRY and CDR2 SYGVKD. This CDR3 is built from 15 residues. Here the CDR3 DNA reads TGTGCCATCAGTGAGCGCCGGACAGACGTGCCTGAGCAGTTCTTC. It yields the protein CAISERRTDVPEQFF.

The chain joins TRBV9 to TRBJ2-3; TRBD2 matches 8 bases. V gave up 6 bases and J gave up 4 bases; unmatched junction bases: 7. Germline CDR1 reads SGDLS; CDR2 reads YYNGEE. The CDR3 spans 14 residues. For the CDR3, the DNA is TGTGCCAGCACCAAACTAGCGGAATCAGATACGCAGTATTTT. Its protein product is CASTKLAESDTQYF.

This clonotype showed up many times. The chain uses TRBV28 and TRBJ2-7, with TRBD2 as a possible D gene (6 bases). CDR3 length: 13 amino acids. CDR1 and CDR2 from the germline V gene are MDHEN and SYDVKM. V dropped 2 bases and J dropped 5 bases, with 10 bases sitting between them. CDR3 sequence (DNA): TGTGCCAGCAGTTTAGCGGGACGGAACGAGCAGTACTTC. As protein: CASSLAGRNEQYF.

The chain links TRBV7-9 to TRBJ2-1, with 9 positions matching TRBD1. This CDR3 has 15 amino acids. Unmatched junction bases numbered 12, after V lost 10 bases and J lost 5 bases. The germline V gene encodes CDR1 SEHNR and CDR2 FQNEAQ (reference sequence). CDR3 sequence (DNA): TGTGCCACCTCAGCCGGACAGGGGAAAAACAATGAGCAGTTCTTC. This encodes CATSAGQGKNNEQFF.

The CDR3 reads CSARDLAGAGETQYF. The CDR3 DNA reads as TGCAGTGCTAGAGATCTGGCGGGAGCAGGAGAGACCCAGTACTTC. The chain carries TRBV20-1 and TRBJ2-5, with 7 positions matching TRBD2. J lost 4 bases, V lost 0 bases, and 8 bases had no gene match. The germline CDR1 and CDR2 sequences are DFQATT and SNEGSKA (reference sequence). There are 15 residues in the CDR3.

This clonotype was observed at least ten times. The genes are TRBV6-2 or TRBV6-3 and TRBJ2-7, with a possible D match to TRBD2 (6 bases). The germline V gene has CDR1 MNHEY and CDR2 SVGEGT. The CDR3 consists of 13 residues. Trimming took 8 bases from V and 3 from J, leaving 14 bases between them. CDR3 amino acids: CASRGLFLYEQYF. DNA of the CDR3: TGTGCCAGCCGGGGACTGTTCCTCTACGAGCAGTACTTC.